Included here is one T cell receptor beta chain sequence, with context. What it binds is not known. Germline loops: CDR1 SGHRS, CDR2 YFSETQ. V was clipped by 1 base and J by 2 bases, with 9 bases between them. CDR3 length: 14 residues. The entry originates in a study of T cells after yellow fever vaccination. Study at large: Preparation of the low-cell-number fractions used SMART-Seq v4 Ultra Low Input.

General observations from the study: Reappearance after the booster was observed for most primary-vaccination clones (around 96% CD4, less than 90% CD8). Peaking faster, on day 5 versus 15, the secondary response was nonetheless weaker. From the bulk population, abundant clonotypes could contaminate and appear within FACS-sorted repertoires.

TCRdb recomputed calls from the 5' RACE reads with MiXCR, one row per CDR3 protein. The sample lists hundreds of thousands of distinct CDR3 sequences, around 3.6% occurring once. The source is a man younger than 35 who received the YFV17D yellow fever vaccine. The chain combines TRBV5-1 with TRBJ2-5, with D unresolved. Sample: PBMCs, taken on the day of the yellow fever booster vaccination. CDR3 sequence reads: CASSLMAAQETQYF. The CDR3 DNA reads as TGCGCCAGCAGCTTGATGGCAGCACAAGAGACCCAGTACTTC.